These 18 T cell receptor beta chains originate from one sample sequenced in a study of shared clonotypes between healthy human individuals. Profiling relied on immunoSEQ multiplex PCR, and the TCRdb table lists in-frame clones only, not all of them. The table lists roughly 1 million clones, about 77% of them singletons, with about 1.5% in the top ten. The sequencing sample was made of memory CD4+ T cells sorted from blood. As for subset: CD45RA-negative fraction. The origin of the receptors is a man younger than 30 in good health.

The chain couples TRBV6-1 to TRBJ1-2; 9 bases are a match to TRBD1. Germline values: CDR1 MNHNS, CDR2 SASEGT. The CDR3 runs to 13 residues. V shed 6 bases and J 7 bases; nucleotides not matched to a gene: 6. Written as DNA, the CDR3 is TGTGCCAGCAGGGGACAGGGAGTTAGTGGCTACACCTTC. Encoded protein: CASRGQGVSGYTF.

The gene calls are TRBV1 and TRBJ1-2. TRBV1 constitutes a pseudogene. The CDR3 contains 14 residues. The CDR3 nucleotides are TGCACCAGCAGCCAAGATAGGAGCCGCTATGGCTACACCTTC. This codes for CTSSQDRSRYGYTF.

The CDR3 bases are TGTGCCAGCAGCTACGGACAGGGGTATCAGCCCCAGCATTTT. Translated: CASSYGQGYQPQHF. The chain carries TRBV5-6 and TRBJ1-5; 9 bases line up with TRBD1. The germline CDR1 and CDR2 sequences are SGHDT and YYEEEE. The V gene end was trimmed by 3 bases and the J gene end by 5 bases; junction bases not matched to a gene: 3. This CDR3 has 14 amino acids.

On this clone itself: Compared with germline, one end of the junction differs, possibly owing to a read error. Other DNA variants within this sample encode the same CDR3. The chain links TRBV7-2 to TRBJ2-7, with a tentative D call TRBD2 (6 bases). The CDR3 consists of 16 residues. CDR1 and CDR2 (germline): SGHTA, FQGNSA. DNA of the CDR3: TGTGCCAGTAGCTTGACAACGGGAGCCTTATCCTACGAGCAGTACTTC. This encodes CASSLTTGALSYEQYF.

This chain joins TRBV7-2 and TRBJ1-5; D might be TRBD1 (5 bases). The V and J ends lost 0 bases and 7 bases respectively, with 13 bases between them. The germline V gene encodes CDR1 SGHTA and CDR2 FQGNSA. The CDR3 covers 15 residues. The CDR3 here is CASSLARGEGQPQHF. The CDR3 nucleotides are TGTGCCAGCAGCTTAGCGCGGGGGGAGGGGCAGCCCCAGCATTTT.

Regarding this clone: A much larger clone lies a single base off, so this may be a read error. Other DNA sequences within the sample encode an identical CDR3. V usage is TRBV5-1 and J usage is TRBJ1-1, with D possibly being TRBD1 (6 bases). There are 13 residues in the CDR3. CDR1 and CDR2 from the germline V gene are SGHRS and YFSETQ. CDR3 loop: CASSLGGPTEAFF. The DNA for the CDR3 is TGCGCCAGCAGTTTGGGGGGGCCCACTGAAGCTTTCTTT.

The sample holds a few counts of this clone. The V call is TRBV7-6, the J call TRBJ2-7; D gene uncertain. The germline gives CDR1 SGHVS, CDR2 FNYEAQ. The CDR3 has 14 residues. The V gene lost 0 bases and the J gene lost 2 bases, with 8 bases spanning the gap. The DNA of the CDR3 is TGTGCCAGCAGCTTAGCAGGGAAGGCCTACGAGCAGTACTTC. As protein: CASSLAGKAYEQYF.

The CDR3 region is CACYIGSGANVLTF. CDR3 in DNA: TGTGCCTGTTATATAGGCTCTGGGGCCAACGTCCTGACTTTC. This rearrangement joins TRBV7-9 to TRBJ2-6; D not resolved. This CDR3 contains 14 residues. Germline CDR1 is SEHNR and CDR2 is FQNEAQ (reference sequence). V lost 11 bases and J 0 bases, leaving 11 bases between the germline ends.

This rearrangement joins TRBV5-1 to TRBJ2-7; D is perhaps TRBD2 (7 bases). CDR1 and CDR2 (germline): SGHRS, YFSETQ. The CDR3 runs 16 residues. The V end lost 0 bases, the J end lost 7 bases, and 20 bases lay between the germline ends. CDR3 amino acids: CASSLEGGGPWREQYF. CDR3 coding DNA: TGCGCCAGCAGCTTGGAGGGCGGGGGCCCTTGGAGAGAGCAGTACTTC.

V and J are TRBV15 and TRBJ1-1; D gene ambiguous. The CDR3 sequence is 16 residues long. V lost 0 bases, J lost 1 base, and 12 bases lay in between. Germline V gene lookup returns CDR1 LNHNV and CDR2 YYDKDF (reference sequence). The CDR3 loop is CATSRDGGVGNTEAFF. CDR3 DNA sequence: TGTGCCACCAGCAGAGATGGAGGAGTGGGGAACACTGAAGCTTTCTTT.

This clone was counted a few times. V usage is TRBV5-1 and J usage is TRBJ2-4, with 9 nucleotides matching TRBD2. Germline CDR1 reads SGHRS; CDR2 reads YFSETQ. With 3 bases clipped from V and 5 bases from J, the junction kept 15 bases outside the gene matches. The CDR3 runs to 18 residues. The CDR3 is CASSSSPAGGPKENIQYF. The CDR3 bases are TGCGCCAGCAGCTCCTCGCCAGCGGGGGGCCCGAAAGAAAACATTCAGTACTTC. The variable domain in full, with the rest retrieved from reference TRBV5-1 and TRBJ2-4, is KAGVTQTPRYLIKTRGQQVTLSCSPISGHRSVSWYQQTPGQGLQFLFEYFSETQRNKGNFPGRFSGRQFSNSRSEMNVSTLELGDSALYLCASSSSPAGGPKENIQYFGAGTRLSVL.

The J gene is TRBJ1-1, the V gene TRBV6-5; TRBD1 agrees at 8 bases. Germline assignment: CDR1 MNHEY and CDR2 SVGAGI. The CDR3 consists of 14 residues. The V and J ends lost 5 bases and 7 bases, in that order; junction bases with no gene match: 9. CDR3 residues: CASSIDRGFIEAFF. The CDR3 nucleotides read TGTGCCAGCAGTATCGACAGGGGCTTCATTGAAGCTTTCTTT.

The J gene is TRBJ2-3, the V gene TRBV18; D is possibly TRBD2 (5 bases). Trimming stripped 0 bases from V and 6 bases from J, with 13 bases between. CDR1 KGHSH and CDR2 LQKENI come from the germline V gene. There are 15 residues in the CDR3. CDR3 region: CASSPPAVPGDTQYF. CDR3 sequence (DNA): TGTGCCAGCTCACCACCTGCGGTGCCGGGGGATACGCAGTATTTT.

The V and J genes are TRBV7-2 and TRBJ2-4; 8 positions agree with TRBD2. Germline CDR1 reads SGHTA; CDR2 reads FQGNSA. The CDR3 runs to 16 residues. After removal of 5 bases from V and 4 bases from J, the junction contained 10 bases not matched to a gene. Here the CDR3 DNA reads TGTGCCAGCAGCCAAGATGGCGGGGGGACTAAAAACATTCAGTACTTC. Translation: CASSQDGGGTKNIQYF.

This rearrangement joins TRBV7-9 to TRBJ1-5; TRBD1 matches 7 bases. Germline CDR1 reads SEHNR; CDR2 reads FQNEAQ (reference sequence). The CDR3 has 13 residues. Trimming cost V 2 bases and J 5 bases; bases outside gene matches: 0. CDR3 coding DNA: TGTGCCAGCAGCTTACAGGGGGATCAGCCCCAGCATTTT. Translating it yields CASSLQGDQPQHF.

In nucleotides, the CDR3 is TGTGCCAGCACCCAGGGTAGGACCCAGTACTTC. It encodes CASTQGRTQYF. The chain joins TRBV6-5 to TRBJ2-5; D is possibly TRBD1 (5 bases). CDR1 is MNHEY, CDR2 SVGAGI, per germline. V was trimmed by 7 bases and J by 7 bases, leaving 10 bases between them. The CDR3 has 11 amino acids.

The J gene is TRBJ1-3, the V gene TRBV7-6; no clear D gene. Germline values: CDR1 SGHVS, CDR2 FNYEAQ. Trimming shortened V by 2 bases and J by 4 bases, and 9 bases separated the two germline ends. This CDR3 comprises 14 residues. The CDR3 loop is CASSLNSLGNTIYF. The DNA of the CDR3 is TGTGCCAGCAGCTTAAACAGCCTGGGAAACACCATATATTTT.

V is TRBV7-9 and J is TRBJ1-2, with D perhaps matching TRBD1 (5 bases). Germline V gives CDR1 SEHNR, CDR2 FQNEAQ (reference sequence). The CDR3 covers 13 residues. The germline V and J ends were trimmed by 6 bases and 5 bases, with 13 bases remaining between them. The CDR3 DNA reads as TGTGCCAGCAGGACATCAGGGAATTATGGCTACACCTTC. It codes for CASRTSGNYGYTF.